The table lists the clone carrying this TCR beta chain with a count of one. The CDR3 has 17 amino acids. After removal of 3 bases from V and 0 bases from J, the junction contained 6 bases not matched to a gene. Per the germline V gene, CDR1 is KGHDR and CDR2 is SFDVKD. This sample is part of a study of blood T cell repertoires in COVID-19. Profiled with immunoSEQ multiplex PCR; TCRdb holds only in-frame clones, not every one. The top ten hold about 3.3% of the sample, which has about 170,000 clones, 85% seen once. The sample consisted of peripheral blood. This TCR was sampled from a human donor with acute or convalescent COVID-19. The donor label of this sample is uncertain. The chain employs TRBV24-1 and TRBJ2-1, with TRBD2 matching 8 bases. CDR3 region: CATSDSGGHSSYNEQFF. The CDR3 DNA follows: TGTGCCACCAGTGATAGCGGGGGCCATAGCTCCTACAATGAGCAGTTCTTC.